Presented here are 18 T cell receptor beta chains from one specimen sequenced in a study of CD8 T cells in ankylosing spondylitis. TCRdb recomputed calls from the 5' RACE reads with MiXCR, one row per CDR3 protein. The sample consists of over 200,000 distinct CDR3 sequences, roughly a tenth of them appearing once. Specimen: blood, either unsorted or a sorted T cell fraction (not recorded which). Receptors were obtained from a male donor with ankylosing spondylitis or in good health (not recorded which).

This clonotype was seen many times. The V gene is TRBV5-1, the J gene TRBJ1-6; 7 nucleotides line up with TRBD1. CDR3 size: 14 residues. Trimming removed 4 bases from V and 5 bases from J; junction bases left unmatched: 3. Germline assignment: CDR1 SGHRS and CDR2 YFSETQ. CDR3 amino acids: CASSAGQNNSPLHF. DNA for the CDR3: TGCGCCAGCAGCGCGGGACAGAATAATTCACCCCTCCACTTT. The full variable domain, completed using reference TRBV5-1 and TRBJ1-6, is KAGVTQTPRYLIKTRGQQVTLSCSPISGHRSVSWYQQTPGQGLQFLFEYFSETQRNKGNFPGRFSGRQFSNSRSEMNVSTLELGDSALYLCASSAGQNNSPLHFGNGTRLTVT.

The chain couples TRBV5-1 to TRBJ2-7, with D hard to call. V was clipped by 4 bases and J by 13 bases, with 18 bases between them. The germline V gene encodes CDR1 SGHRS and CDR2 YFSETQ. This CDR3 spans 12 amino acids. The CDR3 DNA sequence: TGCGCCAGCAGCGTTCACGACGGACCGCAATACTTC. It yields the protein CASSVHDGPQYF.

This clonotype has at least ten counts. The chain uses TRBV5-1 and TRBJ1-4; 8 bases are a match to TRBD1. This CDR3 is built from 15 residues. V dropped 0 bases and J dropped 8; count of bases not matched to a gene: 6. Germline CDR1 reads SGHRS; CDR2 reads YFSETQ. The CDR3 bases are TGCGCCAGCAGCTTGGGGACAGGGCTAGGGGAAAAACTGTTTTTT. Its translation: CASSLGTGLGEKLFF.

This clonotype was counted many times. The J gene is TRBJ2-3, the V gene TRBV20-1, with 9 bases that match TRBD1. V was pared by 3 bases and J by 4 bases, with 8 bases of the junction left unmatched. The germline V gene has CDR1 DFQATT and CDR2 SNEGSKA (reference sequence). This CDR3 contains 15 residues. CDR3: CSASLGQGLADTQYF. The CDR3 coding sequence is TGCAGTGCTAGCTTGGGACAGGGACTCGCAGATACGCAGTATTTT.

This chain links TRBV3-1 with TRBJ1-1; D not certain. The V end lost 3 bases, the J end lost 8 bases, and 7 bases lay between the germline ends. The CDR3 has 11 amino acids. Germline V CDR1 and CDR2: LGHDT, YNNKEL (reference sequence). CDR3 protein: CASSQLDEAFF. DNA for the CDR3: TGTGCCAGCAGCCAGCTCGACGAAGCTTTCTTT.

CDR3 bases: TGTGCCACAGGGTTAAGCGAGACCCAGTACTTC. It encodes CATGLSETQYF. This chain uses TRBV24-1 with TRBJ2-5; D gene ambiguous. This CDR3 is built from 11 residues. Germline V gene sequence: CDR1 KGHDR, CDR2 SFDVKD. Trimming pared 10 bases from V and 5 bases from J, leaving 10 bases between.

This clonotype was counted many times. The CDR3 region is CASSQTGDAYTGELFF. The CDR3 DNA reads TGCGCCAGCAGCCAGACAGGGGACGCATACACCGGGGAGCTGTTTTTT. The chain employs TRBV5-1 and TRBJ2-2; the match to TRBD1 covers 8 bases. Germline trimming cut 4 bases from V and 3 bases from J; bases unmatched to any gene: 8. This CDR3 is 16 amino acids long. Germline V gene data show CDR1 as SGHRS and CDR2 as YFSETQ.

This clonotype was seen many times. This chain links TRBV5-1 with TRBJ2-3; possibly TRBD2 for D (6 bases). The CDR3 length is 15 residues. Per germline, CDR1 SGHRS and CDR2 YFSETQ. V dropped 7 bases and J dropped 2 bases, with 17 bases sitting between them. CDR3: CASFLSGHDTDTQYF. The CDR3, as DNA: TGCGCCAGCTTCCTTAGCGGCCACGACACAGATACGCAGTATTTT.

This chain joins TRBV5-6 and TRBJ2-7; TRBD1 matches 7 bases. CDR1 is SGHDT and CDR2 is YYEEEE in the germline V gene. This CDR3 is built from 15 residues. The V and J ends lost 2 bases and 1 base, in that order; junction bases with no gene match: 6. Here the CDR3 reads CASSLTGTESYEQYF. Here the CDR3 DNA reads TGTGCCAGCAGCTTAACCGGGACAGAGTCCTACGAGCAGTACTTC. Full variable domain (remainder filled in from reference TRBV5-6 and TRBJ2-7): DAGVTQSPTHLIKTRGQQVTLRCSPKSGHDTVSWYQQALGQGPQFIFQYYEEEERQRGNFPDRFSGHQFPNYSSELNVNALLLGDSALYLCASSLTGTESYEQYFGPGTRLTVT.

This clonotype has more than one count but fewer than ten. The gene calls are TRBV12-3 or TRBV12-4 and TRBJ1-6; 7 bases match TRBD1. This CDR3 contains 16 residues. V lost 6 bases and J lost 10; bases outside the gene matches: 15. The CDR3 region is CASSPPLTGRISPLHF. CDR3 in DNA: TGTGCCAGCAGCCCCCCGCTGACAGGGCGGATCTCACCCCTCCACTTT.

This clonotype was seen a few times. This chain joins TRBV7-2 and TRBJ2-3; 15 bases are shared with TRBD2. CDR3 length: 17 residues. Germline assignment: CDR1 SGHTA and CDR2 FQGNSA. V lost 5 bases, J lost 4 bases, and 7 bases stayed unmatched. This CDR3 is CASSPRTSGGASDTQYF. The CDR3 DNA is TGTGCCAGCAGCCCACGGACTAGCGGGGGGGCCTCAGATACGCAGTATTTT. The complete variable domain, with remaining parts taken from reference TRBV7-2 and TRBJ2-3, reads GAGVSQSPSNKVTEKGKDVELRCDPISGHTALYWYRQSLGQGLEFLIYFQGNSAPDKSGLPSDRFSAERTGGSVSTLTIQRTQQEDSAVYLCASSPRTSGGASDTQYFGPGTRLTVL.

This clonotype was detected a few times. The J gene is TRBJ1-2, the V gene TRBV5-1, with 9 bases aligning to TRBD1. Germline CDR1 reads SGHRS; CDR2 reads YFSETQ. The CDR3 runs to 14 residues. The V and J ends lost 4 bases and 14 bases, in that order; junction bases with no gene match: 15. CDR3 sequence reads: CASSPDRGQGPDTF. CDR3 in DNA: TGCGCCAGCAGCCCAGATAGAGGACAGGGGCCCGATACCTTC. Based on the CDR3 plus reference TRBV5-1 and TRBJ1-2, the full variable domain is KAGVTQTPRYLIKTRGQQVTLSCSPISGHRSVSWYQQTPGQGLQFLFEYFSETQRNKGNFPGRFSGRQFSNSRSEMNVSTLELGDSALYLCASSPDRGQGPDTFGSGTRLTVV.

This clonotype appeared many times. This chain uses TRBV9 with TRBJ2-1; TRBD2 matches at 9 bases. The CDR3 totals 17 residues. Trimming removed 2 bases from V and 8 bases from J; junction bases left unmatched: 14. The germline V gene has CDR1 SGDLS and CDR2 YYNGEE. The CDR3 here is CASSVAGGGGAYDEQFF. The CDR3 nucleotides read TGTGCCAGCAGCGTCGCGGGGGGCGGGGGGGCCTATGATGAGCAGTTCTTC. Together with reference TRBV9 and TRBJ2-1, the CDR3 gives the full variable domain: DSGVTQTPKHLITATGQRVTLRCSPRSGDLSVYWYQQSLDQGLQFLIQYYNGEERAKGNILERFSAQQFPDLHSELNLSSLELGDSALYFCASSVAGGGGAYDEQFFGPGTRLTVL.

In its sample, this clonotype was seen many times. This chain connects TRBV9 to TRBJ2-2; perhaps D is TRBD1 or TRBD2 (6 bases each). The CDR3 extends over 14 amino acids. From germline, CDR1 is SGDLS and CDR2 YYNGEE. V lost 6 bases and J lost 2, with 11 bases in between. CDR3 DNA sequence: TGTGCCAGCAAGGGGGGACCAAACACCGGGGAGCTGTTTTTT. Amino acid sequence: CASKGGPNTGELFF.

Note on this clonotype: A much larger clone lies a single base off, so this may be a read error. J is TRBJ1-1 and V is TRBV7-9; D is possibly TRBD1 (6 bases). The germline V and J ends were trimmed by 5 bases and 7 bases, with 17 bases remaining between them. Looked up from germline, CDR1 is SEHNR and CDR2 is FQNEAQ (reference sequence). The CDR3 loop spans 14 amino acids. CDR3 bases: TGTGCCAGCAGCACCCCAGGGGCCCCAATTGAAGCTTTCTTT. Protein: CASSTPGAPIEAFF.

This clonotype was observed many times. The chain carries TRBV6-5 and TRBJ1-1; no firm D call. Germline assignment: CDR1 MNHEY and CDR2 SVGAGI. V lost 4 bases, J lost 7 bases, and 7 bases lay in between. CDR3 length: 11 residues. The DNA for the CDR3 is TGTGCCAGCAGTTCCTTTGATGAAGCTTTCTTT. Translation gives CASSSFDEAFF.

This clonotype was detected many times. The chain combines TRBV7-2 with TRBJ2-2; 12 positions match TRBD2. The CDR3 spans 16 residues. Germline-derived CDR1 and CDR2 are SGHTA and FQGNSA. J lost 6 bases, V lost 5 bases, and 7 bases had no gene match. Here the CDR3 DNA reads TGTGCCAGCAGCCCCCCAGGACTAGCGGGGTCCGGGGAGCTGTTTTTT. Its translation: CASSPPGLAGSGELFF. The full variable domain, completed using reference TRBV7-2 and TRBJ2-2, is GAGVSQSPSNKVTEKGKDVELRCDPISGHTALYWYRQSLGQGLEFLIYFQGNSAPDKSGLPSDRFSAERTGGSVSTLTIQRTQQEDSAVYLCASSPPGLAGSGELFFGEGSRLTVL.

In its sample, this clonotype was seen many times. The V gene is TRBV20-1, the J gene TRBJ2-3, with 15 bases aligning to TRBD2. CDR1 and CDR2 from the germline V gene are DFQATT and SNEGSKA (reference sequence). After removal of 3 bases from V and 5 bases from J, the junction contained 6 bases not matched to a gene. There are 16 residues in the CDR3. CDR3 sequence: CSARVGTSGGRDTQYF. The CDR3 region has the DNA TGCAGTGCTAGGGTAGGGACTAGCGGGGGGCGAGATACGCAGTATTTT.